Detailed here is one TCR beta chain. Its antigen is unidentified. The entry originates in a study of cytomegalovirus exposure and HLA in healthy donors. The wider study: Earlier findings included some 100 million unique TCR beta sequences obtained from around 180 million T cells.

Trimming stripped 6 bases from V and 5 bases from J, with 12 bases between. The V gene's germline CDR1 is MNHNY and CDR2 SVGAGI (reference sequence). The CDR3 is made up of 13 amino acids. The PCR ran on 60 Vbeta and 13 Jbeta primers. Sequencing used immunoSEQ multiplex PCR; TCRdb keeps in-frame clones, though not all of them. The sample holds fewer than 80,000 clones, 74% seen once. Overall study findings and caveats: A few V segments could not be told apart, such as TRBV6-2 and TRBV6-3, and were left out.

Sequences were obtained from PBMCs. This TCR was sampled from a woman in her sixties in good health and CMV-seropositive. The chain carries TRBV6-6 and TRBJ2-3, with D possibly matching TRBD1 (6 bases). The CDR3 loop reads CASRRQAGDTQYF. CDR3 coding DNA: TGTGCCAGCAGACGACAGGCGGGAGATACGCAGTATTTT.